The following is a T cell receptor (beta chain) sequence with its context. This specimen belongs to a study of blood T cell repertoires in COVID-19. On the study more broadly: Acute-phase and convalescent COVID-19 samples originated in the United States, Italy and Spain. Sources were T cells, B-cell-depleted T cells, or PBMCs; the material itself was cDNA or gDNA.

Source study methods: Reference gene primer amplification yielded estimated nucleated cell counts. Generated by immunoSEQ multiplex PCR, the TCRdb table keeps only in-frame clones and is missing some. The DNA gave D and trimming, while V, J and clone size come from that table. The repertoire holds approximately 90,000 clones, with roughly nine tenths as singletons. Germline loops: CDR1 MNHEY, CDR2 SVGAGI. This CDR3 is 15 amino acids long. With 0 bases removed from V and 0 bases from J, the gap between germline ends came to 6 bases. The receptor was isolated from a man aged 45-60 years with acute or convalescent COVID-19. The sample taken for sequencing was peripheral blood. V usage is TRBV6-5 and J usage is TRBJ2-1; D gene uncertain. The CDR3 sequence: CASSYSASSYNEQFF. The CDR3 DNA is TGTGCCAGCAGTTACTCGGCTAGCTCCTACAATGAGCAGTTCTTC.